Shown below are 22 T cell receptor beta chains from a single sample sequenced in a study of blood T cell repertoires in COVID-19. Generated by immunoSEQ multiplex PCR, the TCRdb table keeps only in-frame clones and is missing some. Among over 250,000 clones listed, 87% were seen once. Input material: PBMCs or T cells enriched from blood (not recorded which). The receptors here all came from a woman in her twenties or thirties who had recovered from COVID-19.

The rearrangement uses TRBV9 and TRBJ2-1; possible D gene TRBD1, 5 bases. This CDR3 spans 17 amino acids. Trimming took off 0 bases at V and 4 bases at J, with 17 bases between the two ends. CDR1 and CDR2 (germline): SGDLS, YYNGEE. CDR3 DNA: TGTGCCAGCAGCGTAGACCAAGGGCCAGGGTATTACAATGAGCAGTTCTTC. Its translation is CASSVDQGPGYYNEQFF.

The chain employs TRBV3-1 (or the pseudogene TRBV3-2) and TRBJ1-5, with D possibly TRBD1 on 5 matching bases. V was clipped by 0 bases and J by 3 bases, with 9 bases between them. Germline V gene lookup returns CDR1 LGHDT and CDR2 YNNKEL (reference sequence). The CDR3 covers 15 residues. The CDR3 DNA follows: TGTGCCAGCAGCCAAGAGGGGCAGAACAATCAGCCCCAGCATTTT. Its translation: CASSQEGQNNQPQHF.

The CDR3 coding sequence is TGTGCCACTCTCAAAGGGGGAAGGGATACGCAGTATTTT. It specifies CATLKGGRDTQYF. The chain uses TRBV28 and TRBJ2-3; TRBD1 might be the D (6 bases). The CDR3 extends over 13 amino acids. In germline, CDR1 is MDHEN, CDR2 SYDVKM. V was cut by 10 bases and J by 6 bases, with 17 bases left in between.

The chain links TRBV29-1 to TRBJ1-1, with 9 bases aligning to TRBD1. The CDR3 consists of 15 residues. V shed 7 bases and J 3 bases; nucleotides not matched to a gene: 12. Germline CDR1 and CDR2: SQVTM and ANQGSEA. The CDR3 DNA is TGCAGCGGAGGGGGTACAGGGGGCGAGGACACTGAAGCTTTCTTT. Encoded protein: CSGGGTGGEDTEAFF.

The chain combines TRBV2 with TRBJ1-4, with a weak D call TRBD1 (5 bases). The CDR3 covers 14 residues. Germline V gives CDR1 SNHLY, CDR2 FYNNEI. V dropped 11 bases and J dropped 8 bases, with 21 bases sitting between them. The CDR3 coding sequence is TGTGCCTCCTCGTTTTGGGGGGAGGACGAAAAACTGTTTTTT. The encoded protein is CASSFWGEDEKLFF.

This chain uses TRBV24-1 with TRBJ1-2; 9 nucleotides align to TRBD1. The CDR3 has 17 residues. Germline CDR1 KGHDR, CDR2 SFDVKD. With 7 bases clipped from V and 6 bases from J, the junction kept 17 bases outside the gene matches. DNA for the CDR3: TGTGCCACCAGCGGTAGTTGGACGGGACAGGGATTCGATGGCTACACCTTC. Protein: CATSGSWTGQGFDGYTF.

This chain uses TRBV27 with TRBJ2-2; maybe TRBD1 (5 bases). The ends were cut back, 7 bases at V and 1 base at J, with 16 bases in the middle. This CDR3 comprises 16 residues. Germline V gene lookup returns CDR1 MNHEY and CDR2 SMNVEV (reference sequence). CDR3 protein: CASTPWGKGNTGELFF. CDR3 in DNA: TGTGCCAGCACCCCATGGGGCAAAGGGAACACCGGGGAGCTGTTTTTT.

J is TRBJ1-5 and V is TRBV19; D possibly corresponds to TRBD1 (6 bases). Germline-derived CDR1 and CDR2 are LNHDA and SQIVND (reference sequence). The length of the CDR3 is 14 residues. Trimming removed 5 bases at V and 2 bases at J, with 10 bases between. The DNA for the CDR3 is TGTGCCAGTAGTCCCAGGGGAGGCAATCAGCCCCAGCATTTT. Its translation: CASSPRGGNQPQHF.

The chain employs TRBV7-9 and TRBJ1-2; TRBD1 might be the D (6 bases). Germline loops: CDR1 SEHNR, CDR2 FQNEAQ (reference sequence). V lost 5 bases to trimming and J lost 2 bases, with 9 bases between them. The CDR3 loop spans 13 amino acids. The CDR3 here is CASSGTRNYGYTF. The CDR3 DNA reads TGTGCCAGCAGCGGGACAAGAAACTATGGCTACACCTTC.

This clone was detected only once. J is TRBJ1-4 and V is TRBV25-1, with a possible D match to TRBD1 (6 bases). This CDR3 has 15 amino acids. V lost 0 bases and J 10 bases, leaving 15 bases between the germline ends. In germline, CDR1 is MGHDK, CDR2 SYGVNS. CDR3 nucleotide sequence: TGTGCCAGCAGTGAATACGGGCAGGGGCCGGGAAAACTGTTTTTT. Protein: CASSEYGQGPGKLFF.

The genes are TRBV5-1 and TRBJ1-1; D gene unclear. This CDR3 is built from 16 residues. Germline V gives CDR1 SGHRS, CDR2 YFSETQ. V shed 3 bases and J shed 3 bases, with 18 bases lying between them. The CDR3 reads CASSSGYLNLDTEAFF. The CDR3 coding sequence is TGCGCCAGCAGCTCGGGGTATTTAAATCTGGACACTGAAGCTTTCTTT.

The chain employs TRBV2 and TRBJ2-1; 9 bases fit TRBD2. Germline trimming cut 1 base from V and 12 bases from J; bases unmatched to any gene: 10. Per germline, CDR1 SNHLY and CDR2 FYNNEI. This CDR3 spans 15 amino acids. The CDR3 coding sequence is TGTGCCAGCAGTGAAGGTAGCGGGGGCCCTTCCGGGCAGTTCTTC. Protein: CASSEGSGGPSGQFF.

Of note for this clone: The junction does not match germline at one end; this may be a read error. The rearrangement links TRBV20-1 to TRBJ2-1; 7 bases are shared with TRBD1. The CDR3 is made up of 11 amino acids. From germline, CDR1 is DFQATT and CDR2 SNEGSKA (reference sequence). The CDR3 here is CSARDRAEQFF. DNA for the CDR3: TGCAGTGCCAGAGACAGGGCTGAGCAGTTCTTC.

The rearrangement joins TRBV9 to TRBJ2-3; tentatively, D is TRBD1 (6 bases). The V and J ends lost 4 bases and 0 bases respectively, with 18 bases between them. The length of the CDR3 is 17 residues. Looked up from germline, CDR1 is SGDLS and CDR2 is YYNGEE. The DNA for the CDR3 is TGTGCCAGCAGCCCCGGAAACAGGGACCCTAGCACAGATACGCAGTATTTT. It yields the protein CASSPGNRDPSTDTQYF.

The chain couples TRBV2 to TRBJ1-2; D is perhaps TRBD1 (5 bases). Trimming shortened V by 5 bases and J by 1 base, and 11 bases separated the two germline ends. The CDR3 runs 14 residues. CDR1 is SNHLY and CDR2 is FYNNEI in the germline V gene. As DNA, the CDR3 is TGTGCCAGCAGTCCGGGACTGCTTAACTATGGCTACACCTTC. Protein: CASSPGLLNYGYTF.

Here the CDR3 reads CSARNSGEKLFF. DNA for the CDR3: TGCAGCGCCCGAAACAGCGGTGAAAAACTGTTTTTT. V and J are TRBV29-1 and TRBJ1-4; D is uncertain. Germline values: CDR1 SQVTM, CDR2 ANQGSEA. The CDR3 runs 12 residues. The V and J ends lost 7 bases and 7 bases respectively, with 13 bases between them.

This clone has a handful of counts. The chain has TRBV27 and TRBJ1-5; a possible D gene is TRBD1 (5 bases). The CDR3 runs to 18 residues. From germline, CDR1 is MNHEY and CDR2 SMNVEV (reference sequence). Trimming cost V 2 bases and J 0 bases, with 17 bases left between them. The CDR3 protein is CASSLRGTDPYSNQPQHF. Written as DNA, the CDR3 is TGTGCCAGCAGTTTAAGGGGCACGGACCCATATAGCAATCAGCCCCAGCATTTT.

This chain connects TRBV4-2 to TRBJ1-2; 8 nucleotides line up with TRBD1. Germline V CDR1 and CDR2: LGHNA, YNFKEQ. The CDR3 contains 16 residues. J gave up 4 bases and V 0 bases, and 7 bases lay outside the gene matches. The CDR3 here is CASSQETRGRGYGYTF. CDR3 sequence (DNA): TGTGCCAGCAGCCAAGAAACCAGGGGGCGCGGCTATGGCTACACCTTC.

This CDR3 reads CSALTGGEEKLFF. CDR3 bases: TGCAGCGCTCTGACAGGGGGCGAGGAAAAACTGTTTTTT. V usage is TRBV29-1 and J usage is TRBJ1-4, with 10 bases matching TRBD1. CDR1 and CDR2 from the germline V gene are SQVTM and ANQGSEA. V lost 7 bases to trimming and J lost 8 bases; unmatched junction nucleotides: 7. This CDR3 has 13 amino acids. The variable domain in full, with the rest retrieved from reference TRBV29-1 and TRBJ1-4, is SAVISQKPSRDICQRGTSLTIQCQVDSQVTMMFWYRQQPGQSLTLIATANQGSEATYESGFVIDKFPISRPNLTFSTLTVSNMSPEDSSIYLCSALTGGEEKLFFGSGTQLSVL.

The chain links TRBV30 to TRBJ1-4; D not resolved. The CDR3 is 14 residues long. Trimming shortened V by 0 bases and J by 8 bases, and 13 bases separated the two germline ends. CDR1 is GTSNPN and CDR2 is SVGIG in the germline V gene (reference sequence). The CDR3 DNA reads TGTGCCTGGAGTGTAAGGGCGGCGGGGGAAAAACTGTTTTTT. Translating gives CAWSVRAAGEKLFF.

V is TRBV3-1 (or the pseudogene TRBV3-2) and J is TRBJ2-7; weak D call: TRBD2 (6 bases). CDR3 length: 16 amino acids. V was shortened by 0 bases and J by 2 bases, with 14 bases between the two germline ends. CDR1 is LGHDT and CDR2 is YNNKEL in the germline V gene (reference sequence). CDR3 coding DNA: TGTGCCAGCAGCCAAGATAGCGGTCCGGACCCCTACGAGCAGTACTTC. Its translation: CASSQDSGPDPYEQYF.

This sequence joins TRBV7-8 and TRBJ1-2, with 9 bases identical to TRBD1. CDR1 and CDR2 (germline): SGHVS, FQNEAQ. The trim removed 1 base at V and 8 bases at J, leaving 8 bases unmatched. The CDR3 has 15 residues. The CDR3 reads CASSLDTGGRGGYTF. The CDR3 nucleotides read TGTGCCAGCAGCTTAGACACAGGGGGCCGGGGAGGCTACACCTTC.